The source of this TCR beta chain is a study of control samples from healthy donors and cancer patients (TCRdb year 2020). Receptor libraries were prepared by the immunoSEQ multiplex PCR assay. In its TCRdb copy, this immuneACCESS table keeps in-frame sequences only and misses some clones. Where compared with another copy, unresolved V genes explain less than half of these, and the others have no known cause. The sample data list 110,000 or so clones, and approximately 83% of these were observed just once. 13% of the sample is taken by the ten largest. This clone occurred once. What this receptor recognizes is not known. Within one base of it there is no much larger clone, and no base qualities were kept. The CDR3 has 18 amino acids, counting the end cysteine and phenylalanine. The entry retains the CDR3 DNA only, 54 bases that are in frame from base 1. Looking up the germline V gene (reference sequence) yields CDR1 LNHDA and CDR2 SQIVND. Trimming leaves V shorter by 2 bases and J shorter by 3 bases, with the junction holding 8 bases beyond the gene matches.

This TCR came from a woman between 45 and 65 years old in good health. The chain is encoded by TRBV19 joined to TRBJ1-5, with 12 junctional bases fitting TRBD1. The sequenced material came from blood. The DNA sequence reads TGTGCCAGTAGTATAACCGGGACAGGGGGCTTGAACAATCAGCCCCAGCATTTT. This codes for CASSITGTGGLNNQPQHF.